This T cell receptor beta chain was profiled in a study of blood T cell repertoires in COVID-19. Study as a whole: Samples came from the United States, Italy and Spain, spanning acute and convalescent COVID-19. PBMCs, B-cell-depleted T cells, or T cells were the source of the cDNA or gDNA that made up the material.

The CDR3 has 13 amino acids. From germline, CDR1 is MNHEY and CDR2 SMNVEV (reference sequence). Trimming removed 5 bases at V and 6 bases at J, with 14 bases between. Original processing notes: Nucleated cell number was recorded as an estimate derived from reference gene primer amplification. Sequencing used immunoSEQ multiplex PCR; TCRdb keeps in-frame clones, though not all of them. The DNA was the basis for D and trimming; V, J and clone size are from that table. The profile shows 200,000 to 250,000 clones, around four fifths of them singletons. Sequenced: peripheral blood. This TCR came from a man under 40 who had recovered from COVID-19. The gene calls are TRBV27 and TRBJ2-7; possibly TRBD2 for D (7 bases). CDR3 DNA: TGTGCCAGCAGTGGGGGGGCCCCCTTCGAGCAGTACGTC. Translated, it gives CASSGGAPFEQYV.